Listed below are T cell receptor beta chains from one sample, sequenced in a study of OX40 agonist ivuxolimab in advanced cancers. Generated by immunoSEQ multiplex PCR, the TCRdb table keeps only in-frame clones and is missing some. The top ten hold roughly 25% of the sample, which has 28,000 or so clones, just under 80% seen once. This specimen consisted of CD4+ or CD8+ T cells sorted from blood, obtained in a trial of the OX40 agonist ivuxolimab. The receptors were sampled from an adult with an advanced solid tumor such as melanoma, head and neck, liver or kidney cancer. Each CDR3 is given with its conserved first and last residue. The D gene is left open where the match is weak. Not every row has a clone size; where given, it reads once, few, many or a size class.

>.|.|TRBV4-1|TRBJ2-7
TGCGCCAGCAGCCAAAGGGAGACAGGCTCCTACGAGCAGTACTTC
CASSQRETGSYEQYF
>.|.|TRBV27|TRBJ2-7
TGTGCCAGCAGTTCGCCGTACGAGCAGTACTTC
CASSSPYEQYF
>.|.|TRBV7-9|TRBJ2-1
TGTGCCAGCAGCTTTGTGGCAGGGCCATACAATGAGCAGTTCTTC
CASSFVAGPYNEQFF
>.|.|TRBV9|TRBJ2-1
TGTGCCAGCAGCGGGGAGGGGGGACAGGTTTATGAGCAGTTCTTC
CASSGEGGQVYEQFF
>.|.|TRBV5-6|TRBJ2-7
TGTGCCAGCAGCTCGCCCCTAGGGGCCCACGAGCAGTACTTC
CASSSPLGAHEQYF
>once|.|TRBV27|TRBJ1-1
TGTGCCAGCAGTTTAACGAAGAACACTGAAGCTTTCTTT
CASSLTKNTEAFF
>.|TRBD2|TRBV7-6|TRBJ2-5
TGTGCCAGCAGCCTGCGGACTAGCGGTCCCCAAGAGACCCAGTACTTC
CASSLRTSGPQETQYF
>few|.|TRBV6-1|TRBJ1-6
TGTGCCAGCAGTTTAGGACCGGCCCATAATTCACCCCTCCACTTT
CASSLGPAHNSPLHF
>.|.|TRBV11-1|TRBJ2-4
TGTGCCAGCAGCCCTCGGGGGGCCCAAGCCAAAAACATTCAGTACTTC
CASSPRGAQAKNIQYF
>.|.|TRBV6-1|TRBJ2-3
TGTGCCAGCAGTGAATGGGGGGGCAGTACAGATACGCAGTATTTT
CASSEWGGSTDTQYF
>.|.|TRBV9|TRBJ1-2
TGTGCCAGCAGCAGACCGGGGCAAACTAACTATGGCTACACCTTC
CASSRPGQTNYGYTF
>.|.|TRBV9|TRBJ1-6
TGTGCCAGCAGCGTAGGGGATGATAATTCACCCCTCCACTTT
CASSVGDDNSPLHF
>medium-sized|.|TRBV5-4|TRBJ2-1
TGTGCCAGCAGCTTGGTAAATGATGAGCAGTTCTTC
CASSLVNDEQFF
>.|.|TRBV30|TRBJ2-2
TGTGCCTGGTTCGGTAGGGCCGGGGAGCTGTTTTTT
CAWFGRAGELFF
>.|.|TRBV4-2|TRBJ1-1
TGTGCCAGCAGCCAAGATAAGGGTACAGGTACTGAAGCTTTCTTT
CASSQDKGTGTEAFF
>.|.|TRBV6-5|TRBJ2-1
TGTGCCAGCAGTTACGGGAGCTTAGTAGAGCAGTTCTTC
CASSYGSLVEQFF
>.|.|TRBV27|TRBJ2-1
TGTGCCAGCAGTTTACCTCCTTCCCAGCGGGCGAACTCCTACAATGAGCAGTTCTTC
CASSLPPSQRANSYNEQFF
>once|.|TRBV9|TRBJ2-7
TGTGCCAGCAGCGTAGATGGGGCGCTGGCCTACGAGCAGTACTTC
CASSVDGALAYEQYF
>.|.|TRBV11-2|TRBJ1-1
TGTGCCAGCAGCTTAATACTACGGGGGGGGAGCACTGAAGCTTTCTTT
CASSLILRGGSTEAFF
>.|.|TRBV13|TRBJ2-5
TGTGCCAGCAGCTTAAGGGAGACCCAGTACTTC
CASSLRETQYF
>.|.|TRBV7-2|TRBJ1-2
TGTGCCAGCAGCTTAGGGCAGGGCATCACTGTCACCTTC
CASSLGQGITVTF
>.|.|TRBV9|TRBJ2-3
TGTGCCAGCAGCGTAGCGGGAGTGGTTGATACGCAGTATTTT
CASSVAGVVDTQYF
>.|.|TRBV28|TRBJ1-4
TGTGCCAGCAGTTTTGTTAGGGAGTTCGGGAACGAAAAACTGTTTTTT
CASSFVREFGNEKLFF
>once|TRBD1|TRBV6-5|TRBJ2-7
TGTGCCAGCAGTTACGGGACAGGGATCCACGAGCAGTACTTC
CASSYGTGIHEQYF
>.|.|TRBV7-3|TRBJ2-7
TGTGCCAGCAGCTTAGCAATCGGCCGCGAGCAGTACTTC
CASSLAIGREQYF
>.|.|TRBV11-1|TRBJ2-7
TGTGCCAGCAGCGCAAGGCCCATACTCTCCTACGAGCAGTACTTC
CASSARPILSYEQYF
>few|.|TRBV25-1|TRBJ2-2
TGTGCCAGCAGTGGGCCCCTCCGGGACCCGGAAGGGACCGGGGAGCTGTTTTTT
CASSGPLRDPEGTGELFF
>.|.|TRBV7-9|TRBJ1-6
TGTGCCAGCAGGCCAGTTCACCGCGGGGAGACTAATTCACCCCTCCACTTT
CASRPVHRGETNSPLHF
>.|.|TRBV7-9|TRBJ1-1
TGTGCCAGCCGACCGAGGGAAGTGGTTTGGACTGAAGCTTTCTTT
CASRPREVVWTEAFF
>few|.|TRBV19|TRBJ2-3
TGTGCCAGTAGCTCAGATGGGCTACGCACAGATACGCAGTATTTT
CASSSDGLRTDTQYF
>.|.|TRBV9|TRBJ1-3
TGTGCCAGCAGCATCTCTGGAAACACCATATATTTT
CASSISGNTIYF
>.|.|TRBV15|TRBJ2-1
TGTGCCACCAGCAGAGAGACCAACAATGAGCAGTTCTTC
CATSRETNNEQFF
>medium-sized|.|TRBV19|TRBJ2-7
TGTGCCAGTAGTATCGTGTATTCCTACGAGCAGTACTTC
CASSIVYSYEQYF
>.|TRBD1|TRBV9|TRBJ2-7
TGTGCCAGCAGCGGTAGACAGGGGTCCTACGAGCAGTACTTC
CASSGRQGSYEQYF
>.|TRBD2|TRBV6-4|TRBJ2-1
TGTGCCAGCAGCCCAAGCGGGGGAAGCTCCTACAATGAGCAGTTCTTC
CASSPSGGSSYNEQFF
>.|.|TRBV28|TRBJ2-1
TGTGCCAGCAGTTTTCGCCGGGATGAGCAGTTCTTC
CASSFRRDEQFF
>once|.|TRBV14|TRBJ2-7
TGTGCCAGCAGCCAAGATCTGGGCCGACCGCACGAGCAGTACTTC
CASSQDLGRPHEQYF
>.|TRBD2|TRBV6-4|TRBJ2-1
TGTGCCAGCAGTGTTAGCGGGGGAGGTTTAGAGCAGTTCTTC
CASSVSGGGLEQFF
>.|.|TRBV4-3|TRBJ1-5
TGCGCCAGCAGCCTCACAAGGGATAGCAATCAGCCCCAGCATTTT
CASSLTRDSNQPQHF
>once|.|TRBV27|TRBJ2-1
TGTGCCAGCGGATACGATTCTCGGGTTGAGCAGTTCTTC
CASGYDSRVEQFF
>.|.|TRBV27|TRBJ2-4
TGTGCCACCGGGACCAAAAACATTCAGTACTTC
CATGTKNIQYF
>.|.|TRBV7-9|TRBJ1-2
TGTGCCAGCAGCCCCTCAGTCGGCTATGGCTACACCTTC
CASSPSVGYGYTF
>few|.|TRBV7-9|TRBJ1-2
TGTGCCAGCATGACCACAGGGTATGGCTACACCTTC
CASMTTGYGYTF
>.|TRBD1|TRBV4-1|TRBJ1-5
TGCGCCAGCAGCCAAGTGGGACAGGGAAATCAGCCCCAGCATTTT
CASSQVGQGNQPQHF
>.|TRBD2|TRBV28|TRBJ2-5
TGTGCCAGCAGTTTATTGGGGGGGGAGACCCAGTACTTC
CASSLLGGETQYF
>.|.|TRBV11-3|TRBJ2-3
TGTGCCAGCAGCCTCCTTTCTAGCACAGATACGCAGTATTTT
CASSLLSSTDTQYF
>.|.|TRBV7-9|TRBJ2-7
TGTGCCAGCAGCTCTAAGGCAGAATACGAGCAGTACTTC
CASSSKAEYEQYF
>few|.|TRBV29-1|TRBJ2-2
TGCAGCGTTGAAGATTCCAGGGGAGCCGGGGAGCTGTTTTTT
CSVEDSRGAGELFF
>.|TRBD1|TRBV5-1|TRBJ2-5
TGCGCCAGCAGCTTGGGCTTCGGACAGGGAGTTTTGGAGACCCAGTACTTC
CASSLGFGQGVLETQYF
>medium-sized|TRBD1|TRBV28|TRBJ1-2
TGTGCCAGCAGTGATACCGCTCGGCGAGACAGGGTGGCCTATGGCTACACCTTC
CASSDTARRDRVAYGYTF
>.|TRBD1|TRBV5-1|TRBJ1-6
TGCGCCAGCAGAAGATTTGGGGACAGAGATTCACCCCTCCACTTT
CASRRFGDRDSPLHF
>.|TRBD1|TRBV28|TRBJ1-1
TGTGCCAGCAGCAAACAGGGGGCGCGGACTGAAGCTTTCTTT
CASSKQGARTEAFF